This TCR beta chain came from a study of metastatic and nonmetastatic thyroid tumors. Prior to thyroid surgery, none of the patients had received any treatment. Trimming pared 0 bases from V and 0 bases from J, leaving 14 bases between. Germline values: CDR1 MGHRA, CDR2 YSYEKL. The CDR3 length is 17 residues. This clone was observed a few times. With MiXCR, TCRdb called clones anew from the PCR reads. The sample includes 45,000 or so clones, less than 4.5% of them seen just once. The sequenced sample was blood. The source is a female donor with papillary thyroid cancer or a benign thyroid nodule (not recorded which). Some clones in this sample may be carry-over from other donors' samples. The genes are TRBV4-1 and TRBJ1-2, with a weak D call TRBD1 (5 bases). CDR3 sequence: CASSQDTQAFANYGYTF. Here the CDR3 DNA reads TGCGCCAGCAGCCAAGATACACAGGCCTTCGCTAACTATGGCTACACCTTC.